This entry is about one TCR beta chain. This clone was recorded a few times. Its antigen specificity is not known. Base qualities are not recorded, but no much larger clone differs from it by a single base. V and J are truncated by 4 bases and 7 bases respectively, leaving an intervening sequence of 7 bases. The cysteine opens and the phenylalanine closes a CDR3 of 12 amino acids. The sequence is cut down to CDR3 DNA, 36 bases in frame from base 1. The germline V gene provides CDR1 SNHLY and CDR2 FYNNEI. A single peripheral blood draw of around 0.11 L on average was collected from each donor into heparinised tubes. Using a panel that included CD45RO, CCR7, CD25, CD127, CD95 and CD27, naive, central memory, regulatory and stem cell-like memory CD4+ T cells were sorted on a BD FACSAria II. Purity was above 95% for every sorted population. PBMCs were isolated immediately by Lymphoprep density gradient centrifugation and stained directly without culture. To minimize batch effects, samples were stained and sorted in pairs, one healthy donor with one patient per experiment.

The entire isolated RNA was reverse transcribed using the High Capacity cDNA Reverse Transcription Kit, and thus expressed TCRB transcripts were sequenced. Deep immunoSEQ sequencing was applied to naive, central memory and regulatory T cell samples, giving an average of roughly 3.5 million total reads per sample. After sorted cells were lysed in RLT buffer, RNA was extracted with DNase-treated RNeasy Micro or Mini kits, with the choice depending on cell number. To prevent cross-contamination, every cell subset was processed on its own, while patient and healthy donor samples were processed together. TCRB sequences were amplified from cDNA with the immunoSEQ multiplex PCR, producing 87-bp fragments spanning the CDR3 region. Amplicons were sequenced on the Illumina HiSeq platform. Per the authors' processing: Synthetic template baselines were used to correct PCR bias computationally, reads within Hamming distance 2 were collapsed together, and singletons that could not be merged were discarded. Reads were aligned against IMGT so that V, D and J genes, CDR3 length and insertions or deletions at six rearrangement sites could be assigned. Within each subset, clonotype counts were normalized to sorted cell number, after which true diversity and Gini coefficients were computed with the tcR R package. The overlap coefficient, calculated on TCRB nucleotide sequences, was used to quantify repertoire sharing. Out-of-frame TCRB sequences from naive cells were analyzed to stand in for the pre-selection repertoire. TCRdb mirrors the immuneACCESS table, restricted to in-frame sequences. Some clones are absent from its copies; in checked studies, under half trace to an unresolved V gene, and the reason for the others is unknown. The V and J calls and clone size were taken over from that table, and D and trimming were inferred from the DNA. The sample profile shows hundreds of thousands of clones; over 12% of them were found once. The top ten hold approximately 0.043% of the sample.

The data were taken from a study of beta chain features in type 1 diabetes (dated by TCRdb to the late 2010s). In the study overall: Patients and healthy donors did not differ in mean age, gender distribution, total cell number or subset yield. Across all samples, fewer than 110,000,000 sorted cells were examined, and cell number per subset correlated strongly with RNA yield. In the study, TCRB repertoires of sorted circulating CD4+ T cell subsets from recently diagnosed type 1 diabetes patients were compared with those of matched healthy donors. Whereas all 30 or so donors provided naive and central memory subsets, regulatory and stem cell-like memory subsets were isolated from just 8 patients and roughly eight healthy donors.

Summary of the overall study and its limitations: Naive, central memory and regulatory TCRB repertoires appeared to be more similar among patients than among healthy donors. Because cDNA rather than genomic DNA was sequenced, highly expressing activated cells could have been over-represented, although no difference in activation and CD3 levels was found between groups. In all four CD4+ subsets, TCRB CDR3 length was moderately but significantly shorter in type 1 diabetes patients. At VDJ recombination sites, patients with type 1 diabetes made fewer insertions and deleted more nucleotides, a pattern implying thymic rearrangement abnormalities. Only small numbers of individuals were included in the HLA sub-analyses, which left unresolved whether HLA type had any influence on TCRB rearrangement. PCR might favor shorter templates, but patient and control samples were amplified and corrected together, so any skew would affect both groups equally.

This clonotype originated in a young man with type 1 diabetes. The chain is assembled from TRBV2 and TRBJ2-2, with the D gene too uncertain to name. Material: naive CD4+ T cells from blood. The intended sense of this specimen's cell subset or site label: true naive CD4+ T cells. The CDR3 reads as follows: CASSAGIGELFF. The DNA reads TGTGCCAGCAGTGCCGGAATCGGGGAGCTGTTTTTT.